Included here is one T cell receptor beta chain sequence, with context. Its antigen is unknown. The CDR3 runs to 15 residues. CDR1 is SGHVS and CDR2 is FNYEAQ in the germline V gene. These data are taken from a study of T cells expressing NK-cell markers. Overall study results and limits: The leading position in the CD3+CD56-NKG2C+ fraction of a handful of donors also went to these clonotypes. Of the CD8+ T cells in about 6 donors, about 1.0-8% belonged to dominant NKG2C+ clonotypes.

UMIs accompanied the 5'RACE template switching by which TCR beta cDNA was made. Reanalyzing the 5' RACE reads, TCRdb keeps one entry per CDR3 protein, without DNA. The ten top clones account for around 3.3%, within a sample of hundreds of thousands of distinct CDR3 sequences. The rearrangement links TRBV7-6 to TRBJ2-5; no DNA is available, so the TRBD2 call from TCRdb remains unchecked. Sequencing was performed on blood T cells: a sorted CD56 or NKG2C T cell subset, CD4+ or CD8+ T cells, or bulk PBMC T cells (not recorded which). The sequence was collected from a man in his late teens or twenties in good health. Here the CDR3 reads CASSSATSIGETQYF.